This TCR beta chain was captured by sequencing in a study of PD-1 blockade in classical Hodgkin lymphoma. Study-wide findings and caveats: While CD8+ TCR diversity did not rise significantly by C4D1, CD4+ TCR diversity did. Similar baseline diversity was found in complete responders and newly diagnosed patients. At baseline, newly diagnosed patients reportedly showed less TCR diversity than healthy donors.

Turning to this clone: What it binds is unknown.

The CDR3 totals 17 residues. V was clipped by 4 bases and J by 5 bases, with 24 bases between them. CDR1 and CDR2 from the germline V gene are SGHRS and YFSETQ. Repertoires were generated with immunoSEQ multiplex PCR, while TCRdb's copy carries only in-frame clones and drops some. The sample gives approximately 61,000 clones, approximately 90% of which show up once; around 8.1% is in the top ten. The time point here: cycle 4 day 1 (C4D1), after more than five weeks of nivolumab. Relapses following autologous stem cell transplantation were seen in all patients, with brentuximab vedotin exposure varying. Reported best responses ranged across complete response, partial response or progressive disease.

This receptor was identified in a human donor with classical Hodgkin lymphoma. V usage is TRBV5-1 and J usage is TRBJ1-2; D gene unclear. The material sequenced was peripheral blood mononuclear cells (PBMCs), taken before the fourth cycle of nivolumab. The CDR3 loop is CASSQRPPKEMWYGYTF. The CDR3 DNA follows: TGCGCCAGCAGCCAGCGTCCCCCGAAGGAGATGTGGTATGGCTACACCTTC.